These T cell receptor beta chains were read from a single sample in a study of early stage breast cancer tumors. Measured with immunoSEQ multiplex PCR; TCRdb has only the in-frame clones, and not every one. The sample has roughly 57,000 clones, around nine tenths seen once; the top ten hold around 4.7%. What was sequenced was blood. The receptors stem from a person in their 70s with breast cancer. The CDR3 runs from the conserved cysteine through the conserved F or W. Fields, in order: CDR3 length, V gene, J gene, D gene, clone size, CDR3 protein, CDR3 DNA. D genes are given only for firm matches. Clone sizes are given selectively: once, few, many, or a class where the clone is expanded.

13	TRBV5-4	TRBJ2-1	NA	once	CASSPRGGTEQFF	TGTGCCAGCAGCCCCCGAGGGGGTACTGAGCAGTTCTTC
17	TRBV5-4	TRBJ2-3	NA	NA	CASSLRGGSKGTDTQYF	TGTGCCAGCAGCTTACGCGGCGGAAGCAAGGGCACAGATACGCAGTATTTT
16	TRBV7-2	TRBJ1-5	NA	NA	CASSLHQQGSNQPRHF	TGTGCCAGCAGCTTACACCAACAGGGTAGCAATCAGCCCCGGCATTTT
16	TRBV28	TRBJ1-5	NA	NA	CASSFRRTGGNQPQHF	TGTGCCAGCAGTTTTAGGCGGACGGGCGGGAATCAGCCCCAGCATTTT
15	TRBV28	TRBJ1-6	NA	once	CASRSSDRMNSPLHF	TGTGCCAGCAGGTCTTCAGACAGAATGAATTCACCCCTCCACTTT
11	TRBV7-9	TRBJ1-1	NA	once	CASQANTEAFF	TGTGCCAGCCAGGCGAACACTGAAGCTTTCTTT
12	TRBV19	TRBJ1-1	TRBD1	once	CASSIAETGAFF	TGTGCCAGTAGTATAGCGGAGACAGGGGCTTTCTTT
15	TRBV30	TRBJ2-7	NA	NA	CAWSPYGVVSYEQYF	TGTGCCTGGAGTCCCTACGGGGTAGTGTCCTACGAGCAGTACTTC
15	TRBV5-4	TRBJ2-7	TRBD1	NA	CASSRGTGGVYEQYF	TGTGCCAGCAGCAGAGGGACAGGAGGGGTCTACGAGCAGTACTTC
15	TRBV5-1	TRBJ2-2	TRBD2	NA	CASSAGLAMAGELFF	TGCGCCAGCAGCGCGGGACTAGCGATGGCCGGGGAGCTGTTTTTT
11	TRBV19	TRBJ2-7	NA	NA	CASSIGGEQYF	TGTGCCAGTAGTATCGGAGGAGAGCAGTACTTC
16	TRBV5-1	TRBJ2-4	NA	NA	CASSLGRELAKNIQYF	TGCGCCAGCAGCTTGGGACGGGAATTAGCCAAAAACATTCAGTACTTC
16	TRBV5-1	TRBJ2-6	TRBD1	NA	CASSSTGVSGANVLTF	TGCGCCAGCAGCTCAACAGGGGTATCTGGGGCCAACGTCCTGACTTTC
16	TRBV5-1	TRBJ2-7	NA	NA	CASSLKANPRAYEQYF	TGCGCCAGCAGCCTAAAAGCTAACCCGAGGGCCTACGAGCAGTACTTC
13	TRBV30	TRBJ2-4	NA	NA	CAWSREGLSIQYF	TGTGCCTGGTCTCGTGAGGGACTGAGCATTCAGTACTTC
15	TRBV7-8	TRBJ2-3	NA	NA	CASSPASGHADTQYF	TGTGCCAGCAGCCCCGCGTCAGGGCATGCAGATACGCAGTATTTT
16	TRBV25-1	TRBJ2-3	TRBD2	NA	CASSEEGGRAADTQYF	TGTGCCAGCAGTGAAGAAGGCGGGAGGGCTGCAGATACGCAGTATTTT
12	TRBV18	TRBJ2-1	TRBD2	NA	CASSRLAGGEFF	TGTGCCAGCTCACGACTAGCGGGAGGGGAGTTCTTC
14	TRBV28	TRBJ2-2	NA	NA	CASRLAGLTGELFF	TGTGCCAGCAGACTAGCCGGTCTTACCGGGGAGCTGTTTTTT
15	TRBV30	TRBJ2-2	TRBD2	NA	CARSGTSGVTGELFF	TGTGCCCGATCCGGGACTAGCGGGGTTACCGGGGAGCTGTTTTTT
15	TRBV11-2	TRBJ2-2	NA	NA	CASSLDNYGTGELFF	TGTGCCAGCAGCTTAGATAACTACGGCACCGGGGAGCTGTTTTTT
15	TRBV7-3	TRBJ2-1	TRBD2	NA	CASSKGTSSYNEQFF	TGTGCCAGCAGCAAGGGGACTAGCTCCTACAATGAGCAGTTCTTC
15	TRBV19	TRBJ1-1	NA	NA	CASSLRSTANTEAFF	TGTGCCAGTAGTCTCCGGTCGACAGCGAACACTGAAGCTTTCTTT
16	TRBV18	TRBJ1-1	NA	NA	CASSPQTRTVNTEAFF	TGTGCCAGCTCACCACAAACTCGGACAGTGAACACTGAAGCTTTCTTT
11	TRBV5-6	TRBJ2-7	NA	NA	CASSLNYEQYF	TGTGCCAGCAGCCTAAACTACGAGCAGTACTTC
13	TRBV6-5	TRBJ1-1	NA	NA	CASSPTGNTEAFF	TGTGCCAGCAGTCCTACAGGGAACACTGAAGCTTTCTTT
11	TRBV20-1	TRBJ2-7	NA	NA	CSALDTRKQYF	TGCAGTGCTCTGGACACCAGGAAGCAGTACTTC
16	TRBV7-2	TRBJ2-3	TRBD2	NA	CASSLRPSGGGDTQYF	TGTGCCAGCAGCTTAAGACCTAGCGGGGGGGGCGATACGCAGTATTTT
14	TRBV19	TRBJ2-2	TRBD1	NA	CASSWDRNTGELFF	TGTGCCAGTAGTTGGGACAGAAACACCGGGGAGCTGTTTTTT
14	TRBV7-3	TRBJ1-1	TRBD1	NA	CASRITGGEFRAFF	TGTGCCAGCAGGATAACAGGGGGCGAATTCCGAGCTTTCTTT
14	TRBV11-2	TRBJ1-1	NA	NA	CASSLYLLNTEAFF	TGTGCCAGCAGCTTATATCTACTGAACACTGAAGCTTTCTTT
21	TRBV27	TRBJ1-6	TRBD1	NA	CASSRISGTGAVSSYNSPLHF	TGTGCCAGCAGTCGCATTTCCGGGACAGGGGCCGTGAGCTCCTATAATTCACCCCTCCACTTT
14	TRBV6-1	TRBJ2-7	NA	NA	CASITFMGPYEQYF	TGTGCCAGCATTACATTTATGGGCCCCTACGAGCAGTACTTC
15	TRBV5-5	TRBJ2-1	NA	NA	CASSLIGGGYNEQFF	TGTGCCAGCAGCTTGATTGGGGGAGGTTACAATGAGCAGTTCTTC
15	TRBV4-1	TRBJ2-1	TRBD2	once	CASSQLAGSYNEQFF	TGCGCCAGCAGCCAACTAGCGGGCTCCTACAATGAGCAGTTCTTC
15	TRBV9	TRBJ2-6	NA	NA	CASLGGSSGANVLTF	TGTGCCAGCTTGGGGGGAAGCTCTGGGGCCAACGTCCTGACTTTC
16	TRBV7-8	TRBJ2-7	TRBD2	NA	CASSFGSGSNLREQYF	TGTGCCAGCAGCTTCGGTAGCGGGAGCAACCTACGAGAGCAGTACTTC
14	TRBV28	TRBJ2-7	NA	NA	CASSPASSAWEQYF	TGTGCCAGCAGCCCCGCTAGTTCGGCCTGGGAGCAGTACTTC
12	TRBV14	TRBJ2-7	NA	NA	CASSFNRYEQYF	TGTGCCAGCAGTTTTAACAGGTACGAGCAGTACTTC
14	TRBV19	TRBJ1-3	NA	NA	CASTTGFSGNTIYF	TGTGCCAGTACCACGGGATTTTCTGGAAACACCATATATTTT